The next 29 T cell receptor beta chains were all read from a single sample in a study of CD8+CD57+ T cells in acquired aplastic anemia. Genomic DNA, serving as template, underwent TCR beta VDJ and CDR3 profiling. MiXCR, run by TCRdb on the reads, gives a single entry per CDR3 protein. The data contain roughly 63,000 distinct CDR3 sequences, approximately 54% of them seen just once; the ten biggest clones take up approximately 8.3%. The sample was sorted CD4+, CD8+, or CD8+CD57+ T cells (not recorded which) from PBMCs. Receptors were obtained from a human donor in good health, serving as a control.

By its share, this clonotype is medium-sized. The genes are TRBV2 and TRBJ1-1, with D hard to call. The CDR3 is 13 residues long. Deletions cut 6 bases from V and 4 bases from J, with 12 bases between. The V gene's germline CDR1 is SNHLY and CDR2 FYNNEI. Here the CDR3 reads CASRPILGTEAFF. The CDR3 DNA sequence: TGTGCCAGCAGGCCTATACTGGGCACTGAAGCTTTCTTT.

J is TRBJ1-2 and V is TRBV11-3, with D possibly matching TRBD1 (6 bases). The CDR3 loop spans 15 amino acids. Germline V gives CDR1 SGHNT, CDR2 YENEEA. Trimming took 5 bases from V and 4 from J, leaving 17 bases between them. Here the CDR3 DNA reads TGTGCCAGCAGCGAGAAGGGGGAGGTCTTCTATGGCTACACCTTC. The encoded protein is CASSEKGEVFYGYTF.

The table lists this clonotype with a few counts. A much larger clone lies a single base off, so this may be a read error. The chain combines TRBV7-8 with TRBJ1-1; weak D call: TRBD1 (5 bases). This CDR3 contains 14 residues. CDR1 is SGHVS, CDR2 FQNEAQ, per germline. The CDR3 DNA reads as TGTGCCGGCAGCCCGGCCCAGGGACTGACTGAAGCTTTCTTT. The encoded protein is CAGSPAQGLTEAFF.

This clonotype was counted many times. DNA of the CDR3: TGTGCCACCAGCACAGCTGGAGGGAGCGCAGATACGCAGTATTTT. Its protein product is CATSTAGGSADTQYF. The J gene is TRBJ2-3, the V gene TRBV15, with a possible D match to TRBD2 (6 bases). This CDR3 spans 15 amino acids. Germline CDR1 and CDR2: LNHNV and YYDKDF (reference sequence). V was clipped by 4 bases and J by 4 bases, with 15 bases between them.

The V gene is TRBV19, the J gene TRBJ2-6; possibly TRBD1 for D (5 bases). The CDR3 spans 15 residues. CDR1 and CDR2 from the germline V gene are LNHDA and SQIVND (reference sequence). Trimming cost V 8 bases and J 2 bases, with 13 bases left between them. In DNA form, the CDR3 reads TGTGCCAGTTCCACCCAGGGTACTGGGGCCAACGTCCTGACTTTC. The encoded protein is CASSTQGTGANVLTF.

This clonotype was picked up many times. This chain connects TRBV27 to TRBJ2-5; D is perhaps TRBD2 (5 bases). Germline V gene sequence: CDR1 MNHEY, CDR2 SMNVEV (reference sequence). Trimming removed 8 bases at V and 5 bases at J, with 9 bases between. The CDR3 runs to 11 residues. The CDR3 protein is CASGRRETQYF. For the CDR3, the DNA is TGTGCCAGCGGGAGACGGGAGACCCAGTACTTC.

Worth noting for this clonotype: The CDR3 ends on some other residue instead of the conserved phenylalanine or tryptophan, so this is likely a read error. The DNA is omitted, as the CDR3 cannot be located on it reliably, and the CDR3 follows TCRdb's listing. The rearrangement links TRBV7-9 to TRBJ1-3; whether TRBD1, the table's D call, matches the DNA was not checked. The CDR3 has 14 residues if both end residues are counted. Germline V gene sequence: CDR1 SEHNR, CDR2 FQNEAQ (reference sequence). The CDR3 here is CASSLGRVANTIYL.

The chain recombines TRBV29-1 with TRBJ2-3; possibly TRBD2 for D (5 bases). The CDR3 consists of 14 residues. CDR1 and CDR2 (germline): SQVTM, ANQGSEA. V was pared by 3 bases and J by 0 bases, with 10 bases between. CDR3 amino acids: CSVESDSSTDTQYF. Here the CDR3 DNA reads TGCAGCGTTGAGTCGGACTCGAGCACAGATACGCAGTATTTT.

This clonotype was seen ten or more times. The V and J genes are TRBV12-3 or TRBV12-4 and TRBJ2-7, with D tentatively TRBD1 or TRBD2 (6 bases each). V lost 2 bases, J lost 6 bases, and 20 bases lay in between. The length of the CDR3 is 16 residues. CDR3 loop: CASSLTVQGAGSEQYF. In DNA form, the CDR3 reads TGTGCCAGCAGTTTAACGGTACAGGGTGCGGGGAGCGAGCAGTACTTC.

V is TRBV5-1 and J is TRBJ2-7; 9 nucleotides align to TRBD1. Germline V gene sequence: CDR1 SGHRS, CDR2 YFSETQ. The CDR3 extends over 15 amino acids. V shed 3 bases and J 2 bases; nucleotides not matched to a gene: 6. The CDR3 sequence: CASSWTGVDPYEQYF. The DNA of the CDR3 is TGCGCCAGCAGCTGGACAGGGGTAGACCCCTACGAGCAGTACTTC.

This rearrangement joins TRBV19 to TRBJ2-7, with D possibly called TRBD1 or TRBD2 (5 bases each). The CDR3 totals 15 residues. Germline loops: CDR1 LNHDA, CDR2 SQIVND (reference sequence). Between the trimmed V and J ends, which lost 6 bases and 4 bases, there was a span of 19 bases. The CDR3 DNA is TGTGCCAGTAGCCCCGGGACGTCACCAGCTTACGAGCAGTACTTC. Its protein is CASSPGTSPAYEQYF.

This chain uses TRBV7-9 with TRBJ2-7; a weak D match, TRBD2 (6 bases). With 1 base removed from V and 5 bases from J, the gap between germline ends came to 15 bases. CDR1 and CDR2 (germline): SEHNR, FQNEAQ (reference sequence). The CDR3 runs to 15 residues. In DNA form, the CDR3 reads TGTGCCAGCAGCTTAGATCCCGGGAGAGCCCACGAGCAGTACTTC. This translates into CASSLDPGRAHEQYF.

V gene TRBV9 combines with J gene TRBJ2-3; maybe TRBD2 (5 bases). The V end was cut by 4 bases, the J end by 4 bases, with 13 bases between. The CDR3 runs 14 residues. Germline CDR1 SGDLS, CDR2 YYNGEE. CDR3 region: CASSPRSRADTQYF. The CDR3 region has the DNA TGTGCCAGCAGCCCCCGTTCGCGGGCAGATACGCAGTATTTT.

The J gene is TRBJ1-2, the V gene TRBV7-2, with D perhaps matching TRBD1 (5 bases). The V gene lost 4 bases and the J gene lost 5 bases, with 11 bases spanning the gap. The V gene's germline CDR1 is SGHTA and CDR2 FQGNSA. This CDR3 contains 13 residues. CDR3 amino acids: CASSWLSGYGYTF. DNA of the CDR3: TGTGCCAGCAGCTGGCTTTCAGGGTATGGCTACACCTTC.

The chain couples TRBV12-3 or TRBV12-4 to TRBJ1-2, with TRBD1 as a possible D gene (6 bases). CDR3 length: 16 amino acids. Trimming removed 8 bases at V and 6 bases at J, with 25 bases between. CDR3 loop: CASRIIITGQRNGYTF. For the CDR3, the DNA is TGTGCCAGCCGCATAATAATAACCGGACAGCGCAATGGCTACACCTTC.

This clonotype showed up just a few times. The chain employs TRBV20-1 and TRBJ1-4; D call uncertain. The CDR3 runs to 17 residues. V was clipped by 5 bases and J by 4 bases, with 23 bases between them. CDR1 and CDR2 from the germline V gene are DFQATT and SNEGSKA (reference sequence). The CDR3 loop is CSAEAGLRVPFNEKLFF. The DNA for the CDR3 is TGCAGTGCTGAAGCCGGGCTACGGGTTCCCTTTAATGAAAAACTGTTTTTT.

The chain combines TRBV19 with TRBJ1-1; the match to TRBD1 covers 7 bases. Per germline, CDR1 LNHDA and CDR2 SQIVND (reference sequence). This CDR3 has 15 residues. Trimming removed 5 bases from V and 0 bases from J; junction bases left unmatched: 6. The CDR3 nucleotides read TGTGCCAGTAGTGCAAAGGGGGCGATGAACACTGAAGCTTTCTTT. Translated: CASSAKGAMNTEAFF.

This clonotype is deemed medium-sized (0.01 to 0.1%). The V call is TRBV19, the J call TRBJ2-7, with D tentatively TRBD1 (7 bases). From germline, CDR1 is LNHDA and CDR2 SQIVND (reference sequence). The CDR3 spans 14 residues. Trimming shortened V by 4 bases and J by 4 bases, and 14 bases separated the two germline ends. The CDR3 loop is CASSRPGGNYEQYF. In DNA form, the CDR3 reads TGTGCCAGTAGTAGGCCAGGGGGGAATTACGAGCAGTACTTC. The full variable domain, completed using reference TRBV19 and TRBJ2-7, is DGGITQSPKYLFRKEGQNVTLSCEQNLNHDAMYWYRQDPGQGLRLIYYSQIVNDFQKGDIAEGYSVSREKKESFPLTVTSAQKNPTAFYLCASSRPGGNYEQYFGPGTRLTVT.

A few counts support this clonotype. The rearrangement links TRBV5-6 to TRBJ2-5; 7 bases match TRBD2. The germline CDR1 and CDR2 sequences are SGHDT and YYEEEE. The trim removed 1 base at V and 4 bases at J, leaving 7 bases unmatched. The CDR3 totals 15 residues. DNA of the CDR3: TGTGCCAGCAGCTTGCGAGCGGGATTATCAGAGACCCAGTACTTC. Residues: CASSLRAGLSETQYF.

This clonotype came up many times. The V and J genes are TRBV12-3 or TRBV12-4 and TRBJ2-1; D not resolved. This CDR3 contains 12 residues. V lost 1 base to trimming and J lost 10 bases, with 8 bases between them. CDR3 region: CASSLEGLEQFF. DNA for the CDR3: TGTGCCAGCAGTTTAGAGGGCCTAGAGCAGTTCTTC.

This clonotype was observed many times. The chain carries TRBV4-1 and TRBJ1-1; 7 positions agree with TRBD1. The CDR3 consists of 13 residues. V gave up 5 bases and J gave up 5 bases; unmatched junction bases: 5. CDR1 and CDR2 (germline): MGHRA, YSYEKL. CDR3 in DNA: TGCGCCAGCAGCGCAGGGGGTCGTACTGAAGCTTTCTTT. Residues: CASSAGGRTEAFF.

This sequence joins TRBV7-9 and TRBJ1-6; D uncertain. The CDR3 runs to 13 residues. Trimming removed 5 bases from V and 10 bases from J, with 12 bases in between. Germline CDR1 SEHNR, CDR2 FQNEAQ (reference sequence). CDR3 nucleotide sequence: TGTGCCAGCAGCCCAACGGGTTGGTCACCCCTCCACTTT. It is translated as CASSPTGWSPLHF. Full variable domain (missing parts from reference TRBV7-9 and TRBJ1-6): DTGVSQNPRHKITKRGQNVTFRCDPISEHNRLYWYRQTLGQGPEFLTYFQNEAQLEKSRLLSDRFSAERPKGSFSTLEIQRTEQGDSAMYLCASSPTGWSPLHFGNGTRLTVT.

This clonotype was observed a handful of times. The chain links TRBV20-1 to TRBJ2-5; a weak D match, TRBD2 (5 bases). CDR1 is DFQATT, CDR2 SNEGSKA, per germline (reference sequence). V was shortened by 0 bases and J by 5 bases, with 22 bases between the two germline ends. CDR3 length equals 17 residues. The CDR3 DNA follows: TGCAGTGCTAGAGATCTAGGCACCGGGGAGCTGAGGGAGACCCAGTACTTC. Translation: CSARDLGTGELRETQYF.

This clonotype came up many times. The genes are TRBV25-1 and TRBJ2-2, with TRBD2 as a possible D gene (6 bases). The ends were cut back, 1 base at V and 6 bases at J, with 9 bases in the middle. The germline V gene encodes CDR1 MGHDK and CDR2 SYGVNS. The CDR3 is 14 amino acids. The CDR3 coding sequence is TGTGCCAGCAGTGAATCGGGGGAGGCCGGGGAGCTGTTTTTT. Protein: CASSESGEAGELFF.

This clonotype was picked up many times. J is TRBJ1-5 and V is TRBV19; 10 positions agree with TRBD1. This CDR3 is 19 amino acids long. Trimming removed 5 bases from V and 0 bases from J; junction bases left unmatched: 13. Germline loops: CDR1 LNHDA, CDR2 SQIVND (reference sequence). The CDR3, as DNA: TGTGCCAGTAGTGCCTTGGGACAGGGGACGCGATATAGCAATCAGCCCCAGCATTTT. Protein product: CASSALGQGTRYSNQPQHF.

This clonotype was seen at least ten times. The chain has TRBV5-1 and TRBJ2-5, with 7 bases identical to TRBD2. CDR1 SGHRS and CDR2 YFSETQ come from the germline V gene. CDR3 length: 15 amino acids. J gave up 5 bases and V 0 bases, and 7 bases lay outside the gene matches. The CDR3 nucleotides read TGCGCCAGCAGCTTGGCGGGGGGTCCACGGGAGACCCAGTACTTC. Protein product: CASSLAGGPRETQYF.

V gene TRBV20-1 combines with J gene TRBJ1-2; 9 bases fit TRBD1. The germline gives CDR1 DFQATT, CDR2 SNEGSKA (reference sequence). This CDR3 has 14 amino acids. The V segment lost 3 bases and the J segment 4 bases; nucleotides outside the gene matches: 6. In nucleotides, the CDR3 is TGCAGTGCTAGGGGGACAGGGTCGAGCTATGGCTACACCTTC. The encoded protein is CSARGTGSSYGYTF.

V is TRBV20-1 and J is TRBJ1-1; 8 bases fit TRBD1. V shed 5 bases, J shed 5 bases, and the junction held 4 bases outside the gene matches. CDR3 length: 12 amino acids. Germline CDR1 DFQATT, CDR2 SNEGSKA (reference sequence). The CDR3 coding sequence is TGCAGTGCTCAGACAGGGGCTACTGAAGCTTTCTTT. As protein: CSAQTGATEAFF.

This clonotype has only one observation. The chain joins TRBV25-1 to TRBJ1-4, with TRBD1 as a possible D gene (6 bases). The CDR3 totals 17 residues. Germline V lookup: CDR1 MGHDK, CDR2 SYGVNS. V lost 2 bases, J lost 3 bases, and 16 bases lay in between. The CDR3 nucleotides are TGTGCCAGCAGTGAAGGAGGAGGGGGGGCCGCTAATGAAAAACTGTTTTTT. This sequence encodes CASSEGGGGAANEKLFF.